This TCR beta chain is drawn from a study of blood T cell repertoires in COVID-19. Germline CDR1 reads LNHDA; CDR2 reads SQIVND (reference sequence). V trimming: 3 bases; J trimming: 5 bases; junction bases outside the gene matches: 5. The CDR3 contains 14 residues. Repertoires were generated with immunoSEQ multiplex PCR, while TCRdb's copy carries only in-frame clones and drops some. Among approximately 62,000 clones listed, around four fifths were seen once. In its sample, this clone was seen many times. V is TRBV19 and J is TRBJ2-7; 9 bases match TRBD1. Sequencing was carried out using peripheral blood. The clonotype comes from a woman aged 45-65 years with active or convalescent COVID-19. The CDR3 reads CASSMGTGTHEQYF. CDR3 in DNA: TGTGCCAGTAGTATGGGGACAGGGACCCACGAGCAGTACTTC.